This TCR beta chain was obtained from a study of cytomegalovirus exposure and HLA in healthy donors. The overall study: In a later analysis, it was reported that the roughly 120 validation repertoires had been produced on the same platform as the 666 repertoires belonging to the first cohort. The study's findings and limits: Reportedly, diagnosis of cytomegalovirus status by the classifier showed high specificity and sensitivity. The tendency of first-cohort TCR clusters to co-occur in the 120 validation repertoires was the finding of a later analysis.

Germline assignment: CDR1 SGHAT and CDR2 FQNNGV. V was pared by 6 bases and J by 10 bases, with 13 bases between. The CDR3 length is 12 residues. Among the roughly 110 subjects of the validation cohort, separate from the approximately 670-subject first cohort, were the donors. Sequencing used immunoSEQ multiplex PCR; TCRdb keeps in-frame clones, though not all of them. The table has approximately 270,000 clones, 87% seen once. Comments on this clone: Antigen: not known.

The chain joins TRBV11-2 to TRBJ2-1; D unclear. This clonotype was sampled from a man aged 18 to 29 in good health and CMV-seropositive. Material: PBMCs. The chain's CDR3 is CASSYVFREQFF. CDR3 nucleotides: TGTGCCAGCAGTTATGTCTTTCGGGAGCAGTTCTTC.